The clone carrying this T cell receptor (beta chain) was recorded many times. The data derive from a study of T cell repertoires in cytomegalovirus infection. Germline CDR1 MNHEY, CDR2 SVGEGT. The CDR3 contains 17 residues. The germline V and J ends were trimmed by 6 bases and 3 bases, with 23 bases remaining between them. TCRdb re-derived calls from the reads in MiXCR, one entry per CDR3 protein. The table shows about 140,000 distinct CDR3 sequences, with about 6.5% occurring only once. The specimen was PBMCs. The TCR originated in a human donor in good health (CMV status not recorded). Some clones in this sample may be carry-over from other donors' samples. The chain combines TRBV6-2 or TRBV6-3 with TRBJ1-1; maybe TRBD1 (6 bases). In DNA, the CDR3 is TGTGCCAGCAGACCAGCCCAAAAGGTGGGGGCTGACACTGAAGCTTTCTTT. This encodes CASRPAQKVGADTEAFF.